The sequence of this T cell receptor beta chain was determined in a study of blood T cell repertoires in COVID-19. Clones were sequenced by immunoSEQ multiplex PCR, and TCRdb holds only the in-frame ones, with some missing. The sample comprises about 45,000 clones, about 81% of which are singletons, and about 45% rests with the top ten. Per germline, CDR1 SGHTA and CDR2 FQGNSA. The CDR3 sequence is 15 residues long. V lost 5 bases to trimming and J lost 6 bases; unmatched junction nucleotides: 6. This receptor was identified in a human donor in a cohort sampled during active COVID-19. This chain uses TRBV7-2 with TRBJ1-6, with 8 bases matching TRBD1. Input material: peripheral blood. The CDR3 spells CASSLLTGGNSPLHF. In nucleotides, the CDR3 is TGTGCCAGCAGCCTACTAACAGGGGGTAATTCACCCCTCCACTTT.